The 20 T cell receptor beta chains listed next were all sequenced from one sample in a study of pediatric ulcerative colitis. Rectal tissue came from one to two pinch biopsies taken at colonoscopy. Sequenced by immunoSEQ multiplex PCR; TCRdb stores in-frame clones only, minus some. The sample carries some 50,000 clones, about 79% recorded once. Sequencing used gut tissue. These receptors were collected from a girl between 5 and 17 years old with moderate ulcerative colitis.

The V gene is TRBV11-2, the J gene TRBJ2-3; weak D call: TRBD1 (5 bases). This CDR3 spans 13 amino acids. Germline V gene lookup returns CDR1 SGHAT and CDR2 FQNNGV. V lost 2 bases and J lost 6, with 9 bases in between. The CDR3 DNA reads as TGTGCCAGCAGCTTATACTCAGGGGATACGCAGTATTTT. Translated: CASSLYSGDTQYF.

The V and J genes are TRBV4-1 and TRBJ2-1; tentatively, D is TRBD2 (5 bases). V was shortened by 3 bases and J by 9 bases, with 21 bases between the two germline ends. The CDR3 is 16 amino acids. Germline V lookup: CDR1 MGHRA, CDR2 YSYEKL. The CDR3 DNA reads as TGCGCCAGCAGCCATCCTAGAGAGGACTTACGACGTGAGCAGTTCTTC. Translation gives CASSHPREDLRREQFF.

By frequency in the sample, this clone is medium-sized. J is TRBJ2-7 and V is TRBV4-1; the D is unclear. The CDR3 extends over 14 amino acids. Deletions cut 1 base from V and 6 bases from J, with 13 bases between. Germline loops: CDR1 MGHRA, CDR2 YSYEKL. The CDR3 loop is CASSQGGYYSEQYF. The CDR3 DNA follows: TGCGCCAGCAGCCAAGGGGGTTACTACTCCGAGCAGTACTTC.

This clone was picked up one time. This chain joins TRBV11-1 and TRBJ1-2, with D possibly being TRBD1 (6 bases). This CDR3 spans 15 amino acids. Germline CDR1 is SGHAT and CDR2 is FQDESV (reference sequence). Trimming took off 5 bases at V and 4 bases at J, with 17 bases between the two ends. The CDR3 protein is CASSPGPGDPYGYTF. The CDR3 DNA is TGTGCCAGCAGCCCTGGCCCAGGGGACCCCTATGGCTACACCTTC.

The genes are TRBV15 and TRBJ1-5; D gene ambiguous. The V gene's germline CDR1 is LNHNV and CDR2 YYDKDF (reference sequence). This CDR3 comprises 16 residues. The V end lost 5 bases, the J end lost 3 bases, and 17 bases lay between the germline ends. Here the CDR3 reads CATSESGVLSNQPQHF. As DNA, the CDR3 is TGTGCCACCAGCGAATCAGGAGTCCTATCCAATCAGCCCCAGCATTTT.

The chain employs TRBV28 and TRBJ1-1, with D unresolved. Germline V lookup: CDR1 MDHEN, CDR2 SYDVKM. V lost 5 bases and J 1 base, leaving 5 bases between the germline ends. The CDR3 length is 12 residues. CDR3 DNA: TGTGCCAGCAGTGCCCGGAACACTGAAGCTTTCTTT. Translated, it gives CASSARNTEAFF.

The V and J genes are TRBV19 and TRBJ1-1; D uncertain. Trimming removed 6 bases at V and 1 base at J, with 9 bases between. Germline V lookup: CDR1 LNHDA, CDR2 SQIVND (reference sequence). The CDR3 contains 13 residues. In nucleotides, the CDR3 is TGTGCCAGTAGCCATCCGAGGAACACTGAAGCTTTCTTT. It codes for CASSHPRNTEAFF.

The chain joins TRBV15 to TRBJ1-3; D is undetermined. Trimming cost V 2 bases and J 3 bases, with 11 bases left between them. Germline CDR1 LNHNV, CDR2 YYDKDF (reference sequence). There are 15 residues in the CDR3. CDR3 DNA: TGTGCCACCAGCAGATCCTCAGGTTATGGAAACACCATATATTTT. As protein: CATSRSSGYGNTIYF. The full variable domain, rest sourced from reference TRBV15 and TRBJ1-3, is DAMVIQNPRYQVTQFGKPVTLSCSQTLNHNVMYWYQQKSSQAPKLLFHYYDKDFNNEADTPDNFQSRRPNTSFCFLDIRSPGLGDTAMYLCATSRSSGYGNTIYFGEGSWLTVV.

The rearrangement uses TRBV11-1 and TRBJ2-1, with TRBD2 as a possible D gene (5 bases). Germline CDR1 and CDR2: SGHAT and FQDESV (reference sequence). Trimming pared 2 bases from V and 5 bases from J, leaving 10 bases between. The CDR3 covers 14 residues. In nucleotides, the CDR3 is TGTGCCAGCAGCTTAATTATGCGGGACAATGAGCAGTTCTTC. This encodes CASSLIMRDNEQFF.

J is TRBJ2-1 and V is TRBV5-6; the match to TRBD1 covers 10 bases. Germline trimming cut 2 bases from V and 15 bases from J; bases unmatched to any gene: 11. The CDR3 sequence is 14 residues long. Germline V lookup: CDR1 SGHDT, CDR2 YYEEEE. DNA of the CDR3: TGTGCCAGCAGCTTCCCCGGCGACAGGGGGCCTAGGTTCTTC. It translates to CASSFPGDRGPRFF. The whole variable domain, remainder taken from reference TRBV5-6 and TRBJ2-1, is DAGVTQSPTHLIKTRGQQVTLRCSPKSGHDTVSWYQQALGQGPQFIFQYYEEEERQRGNFPDRFSGHQFPNYSSELNVNALLLGDSALYLCASSFPGDRGPRFFGPGTRLTVL.

The chain links TRBV7-6 to TRBJ2-7; D not certain. The V and J ends lost 0 bases and 3 bases respectively, with 12 bases between them. The CDR3 loop spans 15 amino acids. Per germline, CDR1 SGHVS and CDR2 FNYEAQ. The CDR3 bases are TGTGCCAGCAGCTTAGCTCCAAGGGAATACTACGAGCAGTACTTC. This gives the protein CASSLAPREYYEQYF.

This chain joins TRBV30 and TRBJ2-3; D might be TRBD1 (5 bases). Looked up from germline, CDR1 is GTSNPN and CDR2 is SVGIG (reference sequence). The V end lost 2 bases, the J end lost 4 bases, and 10 bases lay between the germline ends. The CDR3 spans 13 residues. DNA of the CDR3: TGTGCCTGGAGTAGGGGCAGCGCAGATACGCAGTATTTT. Protein: CAWSRGSADTQYF. Variable domain in full (rest from reference TRBV30 and TRBJ2-3): SQTIHQWPATLVQPVGSPLSLECTVEGTSNPNLYWYRQAAGRGLQLLFYSVGIGQISSEVPQNLSASRPQDRQFILSSKKLLLSDSGFYLCAWSRGSADTQYFGPGTRLTVL.

This chain links TRBV6-1 with TRBJ2-2; 8 bases are shared with TRBD1. This CDR3 region has 15 residues. CDR1 is MNHNS and CDR2 is SASEGT in the germline V gene. Trimming took 6 bases from V and 5 from J; bases not matched to a gene: 8. The CDR3 loop is CASSARGPWTGELFF. The CDR3 DNA is TGTGCCAGCAGCGCCAGGGGGCCTTGGACCGGGGAGCTGTTTTTT.

The V call is TRBV7-9, the J call TRBJ2-5; TRBD2 might be the D (5 bases). This CDR3 has 14 residues. V was cut by 5 bases and J by 0 bases, with 10 bases left in between. Germline V gene lookup returns CDR1 SEHNR and CDR2 FQNEAQ (reference sequence). The CDR3 loop reads CASSPTRHQETQYF. The CDR3, as DNA: TGTGCCAGCAGCCCCACTAGGCACCAAGAGACCCAGTACTTC.

The chain joins TRBV7-9 to TRBJ2-1; 14 bases match TRBD2. Germline assignment: CDR1 SEHNR and CDR2 FQNEAQ (reference sequence). J was trimmed by 6 bases and V by 1 base; bases with no gene match: 5. CDR3 length: 17 residues. CDR3 nucleotide sequence: TGTGCCAGCAGCTTAGTGAGACTAGCGGGAGGGGGCAATGAGCAGTTCTTC. Protein product: CASSLVRLAGGGNEQFF.

The genes are TRBV27 and TRBJ1-1, with a possible D match to TRBD1 (5 bases). V was cut by 2 bases and J by 4 bases, with 11 bases left in between. Germline assignment: CDR1 MNHEY and CDR2 SMNVEV (reference sequence). The length of the CDR3 is 14 residues. DNA for the CDR3: TGTGCCAGCAGTTTAAGTCAGGGAGGCACTGAAGCTTTCTTT. This encodes CASSLSQGGTEAFF.

The rearrangement joins TRBV6-1 to TRBJ2-3; 10 positions agree with TRBD2. J lost 1 base, V lost 7 bases, and 5 bases had no gene match. The CDR3 covers 15 residues. Germline values: CDR1 MNHNS, CDR2 SASEGT. CDR3 region: CASNLGLAGTDTQYF. The CDR3, as DNA: TGTGCCAGCAACCTCGGACTAGCGGGCACAGATACGCAGTATTTT.

J is TRBJ2-2 and V is TRBV7-9; 7 bases line up with TRBD1. V shed 2 bases, J shed 1 base, and the junction held 4 bases outside the gene matches. The CDR3 has 16 residues. Per germline, CDR1 SEHNR and CDR2 FQNEAQ (reference sequence). The CDR3: CASSLIPGGNTGELFF. DNA of the CDR3: TGTGCCAGCAGCTTAATCCCAGGGGGGAACACCGGGGAGCTGTTTTTT.

This chain connects TRBV5-6 to TRBJ1-1; D remains ambiguous. The CDR3 contains 13 residues. Trimming cost V 0 bases and J 8 bases, with 11 bases left between them. Germline CDR1 reads SGHDT; CDR2 reads YYEEEE. The CDR3 nucleotides read TGTGCCAGCAGCTTGGCCTCGTGGCAGGAAGCTTTCTTT. Protein sequence: CASSLASWQEAFF.

The chain employs TRBV10-3 and TRBJ2-7; 13 bases map to TRBD2. The CDR3 length is 16 residues. Germline V gives CDR1 ENHRY, CDR2 SYGVKD. J was trimmed by 6 bases and V by 2 bases; bases with no gene match: 7. The CDR3 region is CAISENGLAGAFEQYF. The DNA of the CDR3 is TGTGCCATCAGTGAGAACGGACTAGCGGGGGCATTCGAGCAGTACTTC.